This T cell receptor beta chain was recorded in a study of cytomegalovirus exposure and HLA in healthy donors (dated by TCRdb to about 2017). About the study as a whole: An earlier analysis of roughly 630 of the donors reported 276 Gb of sequence data and more than 90 million unique TCR beta sequences from 150 million to 200 million T cells. Roughly 290 gigabases of sequencing data and roughly 81 million unique TCR sequences made up an early release that covered approximately 650 HLA-typed donors. Of the 300 to 500 genotyped donors, 65% to 90% were placed in the genetic ancestry cluster associated with self-reported Caucasian donors. The study aimed to test whether signatures of past pathogen exposure could be identified by cataloging public T cell receptors. Using immunosequencing, the study profiled T cell repertoires from around 670 subjects and related those repertoires to cytomegalovirus serostatus. Along with the roughly 670-subject first cohort, a separate validation cohort of over a hundred different subjects was used. The study combined high-throughput TCR immunosequencing, statistical association of individual TCRs with disease status, and machine learning to predict cytomegalovirus infection status. A later analysis re-examined previously published TCR beta repertoires from more than 550 donors and added high-resolution HLA genotyping to investigate patterns of TCR occurrence. Rather than using new phenotypic data, the later analysis identified candidate immune exposures from TCR beta sequences and from how often those sequences occurred across donors. An earlier analysis of roughly 580 of the donors used high-throughput TCR beta sequencing to judge whether each TCR beta V gene segment behaved as functional or pseudogenic. Alongside the repertoire data, information on donor age, sex, ethnicity and CMV serostatus was compiled. A later genetic analysis took genome-wide SNP genotypes for about three fifths of the roughly 670 donors and used that subset as a discovery cohort. Every discovery cohort repertoire had been produced on one sequencing platform. Class I and class II HLA loci were covered by the typing at four-digit resolution. The number of typed donors differed by locus: about 620-640 for A, B, C, DRB1 and DQB1; some 500 for DQA1; some 610 for DPA1; and around 450 for DPB1. Four or five DR-DQ haplotypes were handled as single units for association and clustering because linkage in the cohort was strong. Among 350 to 400 genotyped donors of the cohort, an average of about 240,000 unique TCR beta nucleotide sequences were sequenced per donor, roughly 20% of them non-productive.

On this clone itself: There is no known antigen for this receptor. Base qualities are not at hand, and no much larger clone is one base apart. This same CDR3 is encoded by further DNA sequences in the sample.

In total, more than 500 healthy bone marrow donors made up the cohort. Cohort members were all nominally healthy when sampled, although unrecorded immune exposures were likely present. The donor was CMV seropositive and belonged to the group of a few hundred seropositive cohort members. A peripheral blood sample was provided by each donor, and peripheral blood mononuclear cells were used for TCR beta sequencing. Genomic DNA was extracted from the blood cell samples with the Qiagen DNeasy Blood Extraction Kit. Study-level results and caveats: The cohort was sequenced for TCR beta chains only, and without alpha or paired-chain data the features that could be detected were limited. Presence/absence analyses assumed roughly uniform sequencing depth across donors, an assumption that may not hold. Assigning TCR associations to individual alleles was difficult when HLA alleles, especially DR and DQ, strongly co-occurred. A later analysis found that TCR association rates varied across HLA loci, with DRB1 alleles showing the most associated TCRs and HLA-C alleles the fewest. A later analysis found that most CMV-associated TCR beta chains appeared HLA-restricted, with HLA associations seemingly driven largely by CMV exposure. A later analysis associated about 18,000 TCR beta sequences with specific HLA alleles at a false discovery rate of 0.05. In both the original and validation cohorts, the classifier was reported to diagnose cytomegalovirus status with high specificity and sensitivity. It was suggested by the authors that the approach could potentially be generalized to other disease states and immunological phenotypes. A further reported finding was that TCR beta sequences accurately predicted the HLA-A and HLA-B alleles for most subjects in the first cohort. Broadly in line with IMGT annotations, most TCR beta V segments showed up in productive rearrangements about 87% or about 30% of the time in an earlier analysis of approximately 640 of the donors. Correlated functional status among segregating V segments might reflect linkage disequilibrium, but an unknown experimental factor could not be ruled out. A later analysis reported that several top co-occurrence clusters appeared linked to parvovirus B19, influenza, CMV and Epstein-Barr virus. According to a later genetic analysis, donors in an Asian-associated ancestry cluster had fewer N-insertions in productive TCRs than the approximately 630-donor mean. The 87-base-pair reads could not distinguish some IMGT-functional V segments, including TRBV6-2 and TRBV6-3, so those segments were excluded. A cluster of highly shared sequence variants was judged likely to represent a technical artifact of the sequencing pipeline. In vitro tests confirmed that a few of the cytomegalovirus-associated TCR beta chains recognize cytomegalovirus antigens. For the cohort, immune exposure information was limited to CMV serostatus. While some public TCRs were present in many individuals, most TCR sequences turned up only very rarely across donors. V-gene and J-gene trimming of TCR beta chains was associated with a missense DCLRE1C variant in a later genetic analysis, and the association was replicated in an independent cohort. In a later analysis, HLA-associated TCR beta chains were found to be more clonally expanded and to have lower generation probabilities than equally common non-associated chains. Because HLA typing was unavailable for some donors at each locus, only the typed subset was used in association tests. In the study, about 150 TCR beta chains were listed as associated with cytomegalovirus. Because counts were too low, about 18 rarely observed V segments, including chromosome 9 orphons, were excluded from the earlier analysis of roughly 580 of the donors.

The protocol used for the library was the immunoSEQ multiplex PCR assay. A mixture of 60 forward primers for TCR Vbeta segments and 13 reverse primers for TCR Jbeta segments was used in the multiplex PCR. Amplification of the CDR3 region of rearranged TCR beta genes was performed with a multiplex PCR assay on genomic DNA. On the Illumina HiSeq System, the amplified TCR beta libraries were sequenced as 87-base-pair reads. From the authors' description of their analysis: In a later analysis, tens of millions of unique TCR beta chains were counted across the 500 to 850 repertoires, and approximately 11 million of these chains were shared by at least two donors. To remove PCR and sequencing errors, raw reads were error-corrected and collapsed into unique sequences using a nearest-neighbor algorithm that merged closely related sequences. To assign V, D and J gene segments, CDR3 sequences were aligned to IMGT reference sequences. For a sequence to be retained, a match of at least six nucleotides was required to both a V gene segment and a J gene segment. A rearrangement counted as productive if the CDR3 had no stop codons and remained in frame with V and J, and every other rearrangement counted as non-productive. CDR3 was defined by IMGT convention, running from the second conserved V-encoded cysteine to the conserved J-encoded phenylalanine. Sequences without an unambiguous match to a single V gene segment were excluded from the earlier analysis of approximately 560 of the donors. In an earlier analysis of roughly 600 of the donors, a V segment was called functional when productive rearrangements were above 56.7%, and segregating when the standard deviation between donors exceeded 5%. A statistical classification framework was built to diagnose cytomegalovirus status from the catalog of TCR beta chain sequences. A later analysis assigned V and J genes by comparing TCR nucleotide sequences with IMGT/GENE-DB human TR gene sequences. Using the TCRdist pipeline, a later analysis assigned CDR3 sequences along with most-parsimonious VDJ recombination scenarios. In a later analysis, each TCR beta chain was defined by its CDR3 amino acid sequence together with its V-gene family, and reads without a unique V-gene family were excluded. To address suspected cross-contamination and a sequencing artifact, a later analysis removed approximately 590 highly shared, low-generation-probability nucleotide sequences. For each public chain, a later analysis derived a clonal expansion index from normalized ranks of inferred template counts within each repertoire. A later analysis computed generation probabilities with a VDJ recombination model fitted to out-of-frame rearrangements, and checked the results against IGoR. In a later analysis, hypergeometric tests were used to score TCR-TCR, TCR-HLA and TCR-CMV co-occurrence, with a repertoire-size bias correction applied to TCR pairs. In a later analysis, false discovery rates were estimated by permuting HLA or CMV assignments 20 times. In a later analysis, co-occurring TCRs were grouped using DBSCAN, with TCRdist sequence similarity added in when clustering inside HLA-allele-positive subsets. Repertoires with fewer than 30,000 or more than 120,000 public chains were left out of co-occurrence clustering, as were five repertoires with anomalous nucleotide sharing. The table was pulled from immuneACCESS by TCRdb, which kept in-frame rearrangements only. Such tables lose some clones; where checked, under half of the loss comes from unresolved V genes, and the rest has no known cause. The D gene and trimming were derived from the DNA, and the V and J assignments and clone size from that table. The sample table lists about 96,000 clones, approximately 72% of them with a count of one. 11% to 15% of the sample belongs to the ten largest clones.

At the junction V is shortened by 3 bases and J by 2 bases, with 7 bases in between. The CDR3 numbers 13 residues from cysteine through phenylalanine. Just CDR3 DNA is preserved here, 39 bases in frame from base 1. From a lookup of the germline V gene, CDR1 and CDR2 are KGHSH and LQKENI. The sequence joins TRBV18 to TRBJ2-5; possibly the D gene is TRBD2, per 5 matching bases. The receptor was derived from a woman between 65 and 79 years old in good health and CMV-seropositive. Sequencing used PBMCs. The CDR3 protein: CASSPRGQETQYF. DNA sequence: TGTGCCAGCTCACCTAGAGGGCAAGAGACCCAGTACTTC.